The 21 T cell receptor beta chains below come from one sample, sequenced in a study of neurological immune-mediated disorders (dated by TCRdb to about 2019). Library preparation used 5' RACE. The sequencing machine was an Illumina HiSeq 2500. TCRdb reran the public reads through fastp at Q25 and MiXCR, keeping productive beta chains. Records with the same CDR3 protein are collapsed into one entry carrying the most frequent genes and DNA. The sample table holds fewer than 85,000 distinct CDR3 sequences, of which 4% to 6% were seen once. The ten largest clonotypes hold around 2.2% of the sample. The specimen was PBMCs. These receptors were collected from a woman in her 30s with multiple sclerosis.

Concerning this clonotype: Sequence at one end of the junction differs from germline and may be a read error. The V gene is TRBV18, the J gene TRBJ2-7, with D unresolved. Looked up from germline, CDR1 is KGHSH and CDR2 is LQKENI. This CDR3 contains 12 residues. The CDR3 DNA reads TGTGCCAGCTCGCCACCCTCCTACGAGCAGTACTTC. Its translation: CASSPPSYEQYF.

This clonotype came up many times. The genes are TRBV14 and TRBJ1-4, with D perhaps matching TRBD1 (5 bases). This CDR3 has 17 amino acids. CDR1 SGHDN and CDR2 FVKESK come from the germline V gene. V was clipped by 4 bases and J by 8 bases, with 23 bases between them. CDR3 in DNA: TGTGCCAGCAGCCCGCCGGGACTAAGAGACGCACAAGAAAAACTGTTTTTT. This translates into CASSPPGLRDAQEKLFF.

In this sample, this clonotype turned up many times. The chain employs TRBV20-1 and TRBJ2-7; 9 bases map to TRBD2. J gave up 0 bases and V 6 bases, and 9 bases lay outside the gene matches. Germline CDR1 is DFQATT and CDR2 is SNEGSKA (reference sequence). This CDR3 spans 15 amino acids. Here the CDR3 DNA reads TGCAGTGCCTATAGAAGACTAGCGGCCTCCTACGAGCAGTACTTC. Residues: CSAYRRLAASYEQYF.

This clonotype was seen many times. This chain uses TRBV7-7 with TRBJ2-2, with D unclear. Germline-derived CDR1 and CDR2 are SSHAT and FNYEAQ (reference sequence). Trimming left V 4 bases short and J 3 bases short, with 9 bases between. CDR3 length: 14 residues. This CDR3 reads CASSSDRHTGELFF. The CDR3 bases are TGTGCCAGCAGCTCGGACCGACACACCGGGGAGCTGTTTTTT.

This clonotype was detected ten times or more. The chain couples TRBV5-1 to TRBJ2-1, with D perhaps matching TRBD1 or TRBD2 (6 bases each). The CDR3 loop spans 13 amino acids. The germline V gene has CDR1 SGHRS and CDR2 YFSETQ. V gave up 1 base and J gave up 8 bases, with 10 bases separating them. The CDR3 DNA reads as TGCGCCAGCAGCTTGATGGGGGGCGATGAGCAGTTCTTC. This gives the protein CASSLMGGDEQFF.

This clonotype was observed many times. The chain carries TRBV5-1 and TRBJ1-4, with 9 bases matching TRBD1. CDR1 is SGHRS, CDR2 YFSETQ, per germline. Trimming at V came to 1 base and at J to 8 bases, leaving 3 bases not matched to a gene. CDR3 length equals 14 residues. CDR3 nucleotides: TGCGCCAGCAGCTTGACAGGGGGCGTCGAAAAACTGTTTTTT. This gives the protein CASSLTGGVEKLFF.

This clonotype was picked up many times. The gene calls are TRBV5-1 and TRBJ2-7; D unclear. Trimming removed 4 bases from V and 0 bases from J, with 14 bases in between. This CDR3 has 15 amino acids. Germline CDR1 reads SGHRS; CDR2 reads YFSETQ. The CDR3 nucleotides read TGCGCCAGCAGCCCCGACAATGCTAACTCCTACGAGCAGTACGTC. This encodes CASSPDNANSYEQYV.

This clonotype was observed at least ten times. V and J are TRBV27 and TRBJ1-4, with D hard to call. This CDR3 is 13 amino acids long. Germline-derived CDR1 and CDR2 are MNHEY and SMNVEV (reference sequence). V was shortened by 0 bases and J by 2 bases, with 1 base between the two germline ends. The CDR3 nucleotides read TGTGCCAGCAGTTTATCCACTAATGAAAAACTGTTTTTT. Amino acids: CASSLSTNEKLFF.

This clonotype was observed at least ten times. The chain recombines TRBV9 with TRBJ1-3; D is uncertain. Trimming removed 3 bases from V and 1 base from J, with 5 bases in between. The CDR3 has 13 residues. Per the germline V gene, CDR1 is SGDLS and CDR2 is YYNGEE. DNA for the CDR3: TGTGCCAGCAGCGCCGGATCTGGAAACACCATATATTTT. Translated, it gives CASSAGSGNTIYF.

The CDR3 nucleotides read TGCAGTGCTAGAGATAAAGGGTACGAGCAGTACTTC. Translated: CSARDKGYEQYF. The chain couples TRBV20-1 to TRBJ2-7; no reliable D call. Germline V gene data show CDR1 as DFQATT and CDR2 as SNEGSKA (reference sequence). V lost 0 bases and J 4 bases, leaving 7 bases between the germline ends. The CDR3 runs 12 residues.

This clonotype was seen repeatedly, ten times or more. The chain is built from TRBV7-2 and TRBJ1-2, with D perhaps matching TRBD1 (5 bases). Germline CDR1 is SGHTA and CDR2 is FQGNSA. The CDR3 loop spans 12 amino acids. Trimming pared 5 bases from V and 4 bases from J, leaving 8 bases between. CDR3 in amino acids: CASSRGFYGYTF. The CDR3 nucleotides read TGTGCCAGCAGCAGGGGATTCTATGGCTACACCTTC.

This clonotype was recorded at least ten times. V usage is TRBV20-1 and J usage is TRBJ2-7; TRBD2 matches 7 bases. Germline V lookup: CDR1 DFQATT, CDR2 SNEGSKA (reference sequence). The ends lost 4 bases at V and 4 bases at J; junction bases unmatched: 10. The CDR3 has 14 residues. CDR3 amino acids: CSAKVPGGGYEQYF. CDR3 coding DNA: TGCAGTGCTAAGGTCCCGGGAGGAGGTTACGAGCAGTACTTC.

The J gene is TRBJ1-1, the V gene TRBV5-1; D remains ambiguous. Germline-derived CDR1 and CDR2 are SGHRS and YFSETQ. With 0 bases removed from V and 7 bases from J, the gap between germline ends came to 13 bases. The CDR3 contains 14 residues. The CDR3 region is CASSLGAGNYEAFF. DNA for the CDR3: TGCGCCAGCAGCTTGGGTGCAGGAAATTATGAAGCTTTCTTT.

In its sample, this clonotype was seen many times. The rearrangement links TRBV7-8 to TRBJ2-7, with TRBD1 matching 9 bases. V dropped 2 bases and J dropped 3; count of bases not matched to a gene: 11. The CDR3 consists of 17 residues. The germline gives CDR1 SGHVS, CDR2 FQNEAQ. This CDR3 reads CASSLRVPGTGIYEQYF. The CDR3 bases are TGTGCCAGCAGCTTAAGGGTCCCGGGGACAGGGATCTACGAGCAGTACTTC.

In its sample, this clonotype was seen many times. The chain joins TRBV7-2 to TRBJ2-1; D might be TRBD1 or TRBD2, each matching 6 bases. Trimming removed 0 bases from V and 1 base from J, with 10 bases in between. From germline, CDR1 is SGHTA and CDR2 FQGNSA. The CDR3 extends over 16 amino acids. Written as DNA, the CDR3 is TGTGCCAGCAGCTTAGCAACAGGGAGGTCCTACAATGAGCAGTTCTTC. Protein product: CASSLATGRSYNEQFF.

The V gene is TRBV20-1, the J gene TRBJ1-5, with D perhaps TRBD1 (6 bases). The CDR3 has 15 amino acids. Germline V gene lookup returns CDR1 DFQATT and CDR2 SNEGSKA (reference sequence). Trimming took off 0 bases at V and 4 bases at J, with 13 bases between the two ends. As DNA, the CDR3 is TGCAGTGCTAGAGATCTGGGGGCTCCGAATCAGCCCCAGCATTTT. Encoded protein: CSARDLGAPNQPQHF.

Details on this clonotype: This clone may be a read error of a much larger clone one base away. The gene calls are TRBV5-1 and TRBJ2-1; D uncertain. Germline CDR1 reads SGHRS; CDR2 reads YFSETQ. This CDR3 is built from 11 residues. CDR3 in amino acids: CASNLEYEQFF. In DNA, the CDR3 is TGCGCCAGCAACTTGGAATATGAGCAGTTCTTC.

This clonotype came up many times. The chain is built from TRBV20-1 and TRBJ1-5; 8 bases are shared with TRBD1. After removal of 7 bases from V and 3 bases from J, the junction contained 14 bases not matched to a gene. Germline CDR1 is DFQATT and CDR2 is SNEGSKA (reference sequence). CDR3 size: 16 residues. The CDR3 sequence: CSVEDLGQVDNQPQHF. The CDR3 DNA is TGCAGTGTGGAGGACCTGGGACAGGTCGACAATCAGCCCCAGCATTTT.

V usage is TRBV6-1 and J usage is TRBJ1-6; D gene unclear. The V gene lost 4 bases and the J gene lost 6 bases, with 10 bases spanning the gap. CDR3 length: 14 residues. Germline V CDR1 and CDR2: MNHNS, SASEGT. The CDR3 loop reads CASSGSRINSPLHF. CDR3 in DNA: TGTGCCAGCAGTGGCTCACGGATTAATTCACCCCTCCACTTT.

In its sample, this clonotype was seen many times. J is TRBJ2-6 and V is TRBV5-1, with a weak D call TRBD1 (5 bases). This CDR3 has 16 residues. With 0 bases removed from V and 4 bases from J, the gap between germline ends came to 11 bases. Germline V lookup: CDR1 SGHRS, CDR2 YFSETQ. CDR3 coding DNA: TGCGCCAGCAGCTTGGACAGGATTGGAGGGGCCAACGTCCTGACTTTC. Translation: CASSLDRIGGANVLTF.

Many counts were recorded for this clonotype. This chain connects TRBV2 to TRBJ1-5; D uncertain. The V end lost 4 bases, the J end lost 4 bases, and 14 bases lay between the germline ends. Germline V gene sequence: CDR1 SNHLY, CDR2 FYNNEI. The CDR3 totals 15 residues. The CDR3 DNA is TGTGCCAGCAGTGTGTCGGGGTGGGGAAATCAGCCCCAGCATTTT. Translated: CASSVSGWGNQPQHF.